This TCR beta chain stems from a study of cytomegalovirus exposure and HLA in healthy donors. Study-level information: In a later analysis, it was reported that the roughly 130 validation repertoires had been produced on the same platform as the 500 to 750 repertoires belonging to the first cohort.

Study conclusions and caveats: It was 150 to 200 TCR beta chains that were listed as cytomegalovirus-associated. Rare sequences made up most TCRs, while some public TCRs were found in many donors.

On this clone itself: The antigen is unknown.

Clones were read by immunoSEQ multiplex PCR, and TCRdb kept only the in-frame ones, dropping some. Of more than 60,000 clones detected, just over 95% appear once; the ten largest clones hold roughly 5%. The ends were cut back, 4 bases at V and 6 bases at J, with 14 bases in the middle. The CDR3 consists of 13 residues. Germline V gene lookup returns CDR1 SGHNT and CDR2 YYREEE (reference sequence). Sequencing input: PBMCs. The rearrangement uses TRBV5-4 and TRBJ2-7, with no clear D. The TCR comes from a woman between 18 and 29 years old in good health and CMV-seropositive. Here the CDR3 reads CASSLKRVPEQYF. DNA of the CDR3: TGTGCCAGCAGCCTAAAGAGAGTTCCCGAGCAGTACTTC.